A single sample gave rise to the 4 T cell receptor beta chains below, sequenced in a study of T cell responses to AZD1222 COVID-19 vaccine. Clones were sequenced by immunoSEQ multiplex PCR, and TCRdb holds only the in-frame ones, with some missing. The table has about 140,000 clones, 90% seen once; the top ten hold roughly 6%. This material consisted of peripheral blood, taken 28 days after the second AZD1222 dose. The source of these receptors is an adult who received the AZD1222 COVID-19 vaccine.

The chain recombines TRBV30 with TRBJ1-2; TRBD1 matches at 9 bases. V lost 5 bases, J lost 3 bases, and 4 bases stayed unmatched. Germline CDR1 and CDR2: GTSNPN and SVGIG (reference sequence). The CDR3 consists of 13 residues. This CDR3 reads CAWQQGADYGYTF. CDR3 coding DNA: TGTGCCTGGCAACAGGGGGCGGACTATGGCTACACCTTC. The full variable domain, its missing parts supplied by reference TRBV30 and TRBJ1-2, is SQTIHQWPATLVQPVGSPLSLECTVEGTSNPNLYWYRQAAGRGLQLLFYSVGIGQISSEVPQNLSASRPQDRQFILSSKKLLLSDSGFYLCAWQQGADYGYTFGSGTRLTVV.

V is TRBV30 and J is TRBJ2-5; TRBD2 matches 10 bases. The CDR3 totals 15 residues. In germline, CDR1 is GTSNPN, CDR2 SVGIG (reference sequence). V gave up 0 bases and J gave up 7 bases; unmatched junction bases: 8. CDR3 protein: CAWSVSLAGEGTQYF. CDR3 bases: TGTGCCTGGAGTGTATCGCTAGCGGGAGAGGGGACCCAGTACTTC.

To note about this clone: A clone one base away is much larger, so this may be a read error. This sequence joins TRBV9 and TRBJ1-1; D unclear. Germline V lookup: CDR1 SGDLS, CDR2 YYNGEE. Trimming left V 1 base short and J 1 base short, with 5 bases between. The CDR3 sequence is 13 residues long. The CDR3 protein is CASSVRGNTEAFF. CDR3 DNA: TGTGCCAGCAGCGTAAGAGGGAACACTGAAGCTTTCTTT.

This clone came up a few times. This chain joins TRBV29-1 and TRBJ1-4; TRBD1 matches at 9 bases. Germline lookup yields CDR1 SQVTM and CDR2 ANQGSEA. The junction had 2 bases not matched to a gene; V was cut back by 6 bases and J by 6 bases. The CDR3 has 12 residues. The DNA for the CDR3 is TGCAGCGTGGGACAGGGAGATGAAAAACTGTTTTTT. This translates into CSVGQGDEKLFF. Using reference TRBV29-1 and TRBJ1-4 for the parts outside the CDR3, the full variable domain is SAVISQKPSRDICQRGTSLTIQCQVDSQVTMMFWYRQQPGQSLTLIATANQGSEATYESGFVIDKFPISRPNLTFSTLTVSNMSPEDSSIYLCSVGQGDEKLFFGSGTQLSVL.